This entry features one T cell receptor beta chain sequence. V gave up 5 bases and J gave up 10 bases, with 19 bases separating them. This CDR3 is built from 14 residues. Germline V gene lookup returns CDR1 SGHNT and CDR2 YYREEE (reference sequence). PCR amplification relied on 60 Vbeta primers (plus 13 Jbeta primers). Some clones are missing from TCRdb's copy, which holds only in-frame ones; the method was immunoSEQ multiplex PCR. This repertoire shows about 190,000 clones, about 77% found once; its top ten account for 2.1%. These data originate in a study of cytomegalovirus exposure and HLA in healthy donors.

The specimen was PBMCs. This rearrangement joins TRBV5-4 to TRBJ2-1, with a possible D match to TRBD2 (6 bases). This sequence originates from a woman in her 30s in good health and CMV-seropositive. The CDR3 nucleotides read TGTGCCAGCAGAAAGGGACTTCCCTGGACCGAGCAGTTCTTC. This translates into CASRKGLPWTEQFF.